The 15 T cell receptor beta chains reported below all come from one sample, sequenced in a study of chemoradiotherapy in HPV16-positive cancers. Clones were read by immunoSEQ multiplex PCR, and TCRdb kept only the in-frame ones, dropping some. The sample carries around 2,000 clones, about nine tenths recorded once. The sample consisted of tumor tissue, taken from a patient who underwent chemoradiotherapy. The receptor source for this set is a human donor with HPV-associated anogenital cancer.

The chain has TRBV9 and TRBJ2-1; D is undetermined. The length of the CDR3 is 15 residues. The V gene lost 0 bases and the J gene lost 2 bases, with 9 bases spanning the gap. Germline V gene lookup returns CDR1 SGDLS and CDR2 YYNGEE. The chain's CDR3 is CASSVDLGAYNEQFF. CDR3 sequence (DNA): TGTGCCAGCAGCGTAGACCTCGGCGCCTACAATGAGCAGTTCTTC. The full variable domain, rest sourced from reference TRBV9 and TRBJ2-1, is DSGVTQTPKHLITATGQRVTLRCSPRSGDLSVYWYQQSLDQGLQFLIQYYNGEERAKGNILERFSAQQFPDLHSELNLSSLELGDSALYFCASSVDLGAYNEQFFGPGTRLTVL.

The V gene is TRBV6-4, the J gene TRBJ2-1, with 9 bases fitting TRBD1. The trim removed 5 bases at V and 8 bases at J, leaving 13 bases unmatched. Germline CDR1 reads MRHNA; CDR2 reads SNTAGT. The CDR3 extends over 16 amino acids. The CDR3 DNA is TGTGCCAGCAGTCCACGGGGGACAGGGTCAGGGGATGAGCAGTTCTTC. Its protein product is CASSPRGTGSGDEQFF.

This chain uses TRBV2 with TRBJ2-2, with 11 positions matching TRBD1. CDR1 and CDR2 from the germline V gene are SNHLY and FYNNEI. The CDR3 extends over 14 amino acids. The trim removed 8 bases at V and 5 bases at J, leaving 4 bases unmatched. This CDR3 is CASPRDRGTGELFF. The DNA for the CDR3 is TGTGCCAGCCCACGGGACAGGGGGACCGGGGAGCTGTTTTTT.

The chain combines TRBV12-5 with TRBJ1-2; D is unclear. Germline V gives CDR1 LGHNT, CDR2 FRNRAP. The CDR3 extends over 13 amino acids. V was trimmed by 1 base and J by 2 bases, leaving 5 bases between them. This CDR3 reads CASGLGGNYGYTF. CDR3 DNA: TGTGCTAGTGGTTTGGGGGGAAACTATGGCTACACCTTC.

The DNA for the CDR3 is TGCGCCAGCAGCTTGGAAGGACCGCCCGGGGAGCTGTTTTTT. It is translated as CASSLEGPPGELFF. The V call is TRBV5-1, the J call TRBJ2-2; D is ambiguous. Trimming took 0 bases from V and 6 from J, leaving 9 bases between them. This CDR3 region has 14 residues. CDR1 is SGHRS, CDR2 YFSETQ, per germline.

The rearrangement uses TRBV6-5 and TRBJ2-5; 10 bases map to TRBD2. The CDR3 is made up of 15 amino acids. Germline V gene lookup returns CDR1 MNHEY and CDR2 SVGAGI. V lost 6 bases and J lost 1; bases outside the gene matches: 5. The CDR3 coding sequence is TGTGCCAGCAGAAAAGCGGGGGGGGGCCAAGAGACCCAGTACTTC. Amino acid sequence: CASRKAGGGQETQYF.

The V call is TRBV7-2, the J call TRBJ1-4; D gene uncertain. The CDR3 is made up of 14 amino acids. Per the germline V gene, CDR1 is SGHTA and CDR2 is FQGNSA. V shed 5 bases and J shed 4 bases, with 11 bases lying between them. The CDR3, as DNA: TGTGCCAGCAGCCAAAGGGCCTTTAATGAAAAACTGTTTTTT. Residues: CASSQRAFNEKLFF.

The chain employs TRBV29-1 and TRBJ2-5; 7 bases agree with TRBD1. CDR1 is SQVTM and CDR2 is ANQGSEA in the germline V gene. V gave up 0 bases and J gave up 5 bases; unmatched junction bases: 9. This CDR3 has 15 amino acids. The CDR3 DNA is TGCAGCGTTGAAGAAAGGGGGCCGGCTCTGGAGACCCAGTACTTC. Its translation: CSVEERGPALETQYF.

V usage is TRBV29-1 and J usage is TRBJ2-5; possible D gene TRBD2, 5 bases. This CDR3 region has 12 residues. The V and J ends lost 8 bases and 4 bases respectively, with 14 bases between them. Per germline, CDR1 SQVTM and CDR2 ANQGSEA. The CDR3 DNA reads as TGCAGCAGCCTCGGGCGGGTAGAGACCCAGTACTTC. Its protein product is CSSLGRVETQYF.

This chain connects TRBV5-6 to TRBJ2-7; perhaps TRBD2 as D (5 bases). Germline CDR1 and CDR2: SGHDT and YYEEEE. The CDR3 has 14 amino acids. V dropped 1 base and J dropped 5 bases, with 13 bases sitting between them. The CDR3 sequence is CASSLTLSAHEQYF. In DNA form, the CDR3 reads TGTGCCAGCAGCTTGACCCTTAGCGCCCACGAGCAGTACTTC.

The V and J genes are TRBV7-9 and TRBJ1-1, with a tentative D call TRBD1 (5 bases). The CDR3 has 13 residues. V was pared by 7 bases and J by 1 base, with 10 bases between. Germline CDR1 and CDR2: SEHNR and FQNEAQ (reference sequence). The CDR3 DNA reads TGTGCCAGCACCCTAAGGGGGAACACTGAAGCTTTCTTT. Protein: CASTLRGNTEAFF.

The chain links TRBV9 to TRBJ2-7; 8 nucleotides line up with TRBD1. This CDR3 has 16 residues. Trimming cost V 4 bases and J 7 bases; bases outside gene matches: 16. CDR1 is SGDLS, CDR2 YYNGEE, per germline. The CDR3 DNA sequence: TGTGCCAGCAGCCCTCAGGGGGCCATGACCGGATGGGAGCAGTACTTC. Encoded protein: CASSPQGAMTGWEQYF.

The chain recombines TRBV7-9 with TRBJ2-5, with 9 bases identical to TRBD1. V trimming: 5 bases; J trimming: 4 bases; junction bases outside the gene matches: 11. This CDR3 has 16 amino acids. From germline, CDR1 is SEHNR and CDR2 FQNEAQ (reference sequence). The CDR3, as DNA: TGTGCCAGCAGCCCCACAGGGACAGGGTTCTCAGAGACCCAGTACTTC. Its translation is CASSPTGTGFSETQYF.

The chain links TRBV5-6 to TRBJ2-5; maybe TRBD2 (7 bases). The J call may be faulty, since TRBJ2-7 better matches the DNA end. The CDR3 runs 14 residues. Germline V lookup: CDR1 SGHDT, CDR2 YYEEEE. CDR3 nucleotide sequence: TGTGCCAGCAGTCTTGCGGGGGCGTCCTACGAGCAGTACTTC. Translating gives CASSLAGASYEQYF.

The gene calls are TRBV6-1 and TRBJ2-5; 11 bases line up with TRBD2. The CDR3 runs to 18 residues. The germline V gene has CDR1 MNHNS and CDR2 SASEGT. The V segment lost 0 bases and the J segment 1 base; nucleotides outside the gene matches: 7. The CDR3 is CASSEALLLAGVQETQYF. As DNA, the CDR3 is TGTGCCAGCAGTGAAGCCCTCTTACTAGCGGGGGTCCAAGAGACCCAGTACTTC.